This T cell receptor beta chain is from a study of cytomegalovirus exposure and HLA in healthy donors. 13 Jbeta primers and 60 Vbeta primers were used for the PCR. Here immunoSEQ multiplex PCR was the method, and the copy in TCRdb shows in-frame clones only, minus some. The sample holds 210,000 or so clones, approximately 82% seen once. Germline CDR1 and CDR2: MNHEY and SVGAGI. The CDR3 extends over 15 amino acids. V lost 6 bases and J lost 0; bases outside the gene matches: 6. This sequence was found in a woman in her forties in good health and CMV-seronegative. The V call is TRBV6-5, the J call TRBJ1-1; 8 bases align to TRBD1. The sample consisted of PBMCs. CDR3 loop: CASSRRQGLNTEAFF. CDR3 bases: TGTGCCAGCAGCCGCCGACAGGGGTTGAACACTGAAGCTTTCTTT.